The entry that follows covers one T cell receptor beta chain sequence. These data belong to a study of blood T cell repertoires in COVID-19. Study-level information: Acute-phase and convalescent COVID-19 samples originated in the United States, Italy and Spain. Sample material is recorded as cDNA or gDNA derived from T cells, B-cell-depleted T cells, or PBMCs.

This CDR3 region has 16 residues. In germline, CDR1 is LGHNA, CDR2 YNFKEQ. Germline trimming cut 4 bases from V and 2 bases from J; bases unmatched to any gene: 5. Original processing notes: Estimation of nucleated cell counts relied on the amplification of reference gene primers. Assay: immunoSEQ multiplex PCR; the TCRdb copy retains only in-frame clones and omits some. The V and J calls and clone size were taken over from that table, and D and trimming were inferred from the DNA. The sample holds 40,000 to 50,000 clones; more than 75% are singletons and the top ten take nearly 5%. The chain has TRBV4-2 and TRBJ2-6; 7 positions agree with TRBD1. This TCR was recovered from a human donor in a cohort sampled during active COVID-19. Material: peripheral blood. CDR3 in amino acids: CASSLGGITGANVLTF. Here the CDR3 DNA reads TGTGCCAGCAGCCTAGGGGGCATCACTGGGGCCAACGTCCTGACTTTC.